Following are 2 T cell receptor beta chains from one sample sequenced in a study of T cells after yellow fever vaccination. TCRdb independently ran MiXCR on the 5' RACE reads; one entry per CDR3 protein. The profile shows around 140,000 distinct CDR3 sequences, around 7.7% of them singletons. The sample consisted of CD4+ T cells sorted from PBMCs, taken 5 days after the yellow fever booster vaccination. All receptors come from a man under 40 who received the YFV17D yellow fever vaccine.

This clonotype was seen many times. J is TRBJ2-4 and V is TRBV5-1; D call uncertain. This CDR3 region has 14 residues. CDR1 SGHRS and CDR2 YFSETQ come from the germline V gene. The germline V and J ends were trimmed by 7 bases and 0 bases, with 11 bases remaining between them. CDR3 DNA: TGCGCCAGCTCCAACGAGGTAGCCAAAAACATTCAGTACTTC. Protein: CASSNEVAKNIQYF. Filled out from reference TRBV5-1 and TRBJ2-4, the complete variable domain reads KAGVTQTPRYLIKTRGQQVTLSCSPISGHRSVSWYQQTPGQGLQFLFEYFSETQRNKGNFPGRFSGRQFSNSRSEMNVSTLELGDSALYLCASSNEVAKNIQYFGAGTRLSVL.

To note about this clonotype: A much more abundant neighbour one base away suggests this may be a read error. This chain links TRBV6-2 or TRBV6-3 with TRBJ1-5; D gene ambiguous. This CDR3 is built from 15 residues. Per germline, CDR1 MNHEY and CDR2 SVGEGT. This CDR3 is CASRPRHPSNQTQHF. The CDR3 nucleotides read TGTGCCAGCAGACCAAGACACCCTAGCAATCAGACCCAGCATTTT.